This T cell receptor beta chain was identified during a study of cytomegalovirus exposure and HLA in healthy donors. Study background: An analysis done earlier identified fewer than 140 million unique TCR beta sequences from about 180 million T cells. Overall study results and limits: CMV serostatus was the sole immune exposure information available.

Remarks on this clone: Antigen: not known.

Primers included in the PCR were 60 Vbeta and 13 Jbeta primers. Sequencing was performed with immunoSEQ multiplex PCR; in TCRdb, only in-frame clones are kept and a portion is missing. The profile shows 90,000 to 95,000 clones, over 75% of them singletons. CDR3 length: 11 amino acids. From germline, CDR1 is MNHEY and CDR2 SVGAGI. The V gene lost 4 bases and the J gene lost 5 bases, with 3 bases spanning the gap. The receptor was isolated from a male donor in good health and CMV-seropositive. This chain links TRBV6-5 with TRBJ2-1; D call uncertain. Material: PBMCs. The CDR3 DNA follows: TGTGCCAGCAGTTCAAACAATGAGCAGTTCTTC. Translating gives CASSSNNEQFF.